The 9 T cell receptor beta chains below all came from one sample that was sequenced in a study of T cell responses to AZD1222 COVID-19 vaccine. The data were produced by immunoSEQ multiplex PCR, yet TCRdb's version contains in-frame clones alone and is incomplete. Among 120,000 or so clones listed, 94% were seen once. This specimen consisted of peripheral blood, obtained 28 days after the second AZD1222 dose. The receptors shown here come from an adult who received the AZD1222 COVID-19 vaccine.

This sequence joins TRBV12-5 and TRBJ2-5; D is unclear. The germline CDR1 and CDR2 sequences are LGHNT and FRNRAP. The CDR3 extends over 13 amino acids. V was clipped by 1 base and J by 4 bases, with 7 bases between them. The DNA of the CDR3 is TGTGCTAGTGGTTTGGAGCTCCCAGAGACCCAGTACTTC. Protein product: CASGLELPETQYF.

On this clone itself: Other DNA sequences in the sample encode the same CDR3. The chain couples TRBV18 to TRBJ1-1; no clear D gene. CDR1 and CDR2 (germline): KGHSH, LQKENI. The CDR3 loop spans 12 amino acids. Trimming took off 2 bases at V and 2 bases at J, with 3 bases between the two ends. DNA of the CDR3: TGTGCCAGCTCACCATCCAACACTGAAGCTTTCTTT. Its translation is CASSPSNTEAFF.

This chain links TRBV19 with TRBJ2-3, with 8 bases that match TRBD2. CDR1 is LNHDA and CDR2 is SQIVND in the germline V gene (reference sequence). Trimming took 7 bases from V and 2 from J; bases not matched to a gene: 11. The CDR3 has 16 residues. This CDR3 reads CASTSGAGGPTDTQYF. The CDR3 DNA reads as TGTGCCAGTACCTCAGGGGCGGGGGGCCCCACAGATACGCAGTATTTT.

This CDR3 is CASSSWIGGQETQYF. CDR3 nucleotides: TGTGCCAGCAGCTCCTGGATCGGGGGGCAAGAGACCCAGTACTTC. The chain joins TRBV11-2 to TRBJ2-5, with 7 bases aligning to TRBD2. V gave up 4 bases and J gave up 2 bases; unmatched junction bases: 7. CDR1 and CDR2 from the germline V gene are SGHAT and FQNNGV. The CDR3 has 15 amino acids.

This clone has just a few counts. V gene TRBV12-5 combines with J gene TRBJ1-3, with D unresolved. CDR1 and CDR2 from the germline V gene are LGHNT and FRNRAP. The CDR3 extends over 14 amino acids. Trimming removed 6 bases at V and 0 bases at J, with 9 bases between. The CDR3 loop reads CASGLIASGNTIYF. CDR3 bases: TGTGCTAGTGGGCTAATCGCCTCTGGAAACACCATATATTTT.

V gene TRBV7-6 combines with J gene TRBJ2-7; D gene unclear. The ends were cut back, 3 bases at V and 5 bases at J, with 20 bases in the middle. Germline CDR1 reads SGHVS; CDR2 reads FNYEAQ. The CDR3 totals 16 residues. The CDR3 region has the DNA TGTGCCAGCAGCTTGCTATGGTCGGACGTGTCGAACGAGCAGTACTTC. Translating gives CASSLLWSDVSNEQYF.

The rearrangement joins TRBV3-1 (or the pseudogene TRBV3-2) to TRBJ2-1; tentatively, D is TRBD2 (5 bases). Germline values: CDR1 LGHDT, CDR2 YNNKEL (reference sequence). Trimming left V 4 bases short and J 0 bases short, with 13 bases between. The CDR3 has 16 amino acids. DNA for the CDR3: TGTGCCAGCAGCCGGTCCGGGATTAGCTCCTACAATGAGCAGTTCTTC. It yields the protein CASSRSGISSYNEQFF.

This rearrangement joins TRBV28 to TRBJ1-3; no clear D. The CDR3 is made up of 15 amino acids. V shed 6 bases and J shed 4 bases, with 16 bases lying between them. CDR1 and CDR2 from the germline V gene are MDHEN and SYDVKM. This chain's CDR3 is CASSLLGRVGNTIYF. The CDR3 coding sequence is TGTGCCAGCAGCCTCCTTGGGAGGGTGGGAAACACCATATATTTT. Full variable domain (remainder filled in from reference TRBV28 and TRBJ1-3): DVKVTQSSRYLVKRTGEKVFLECVQDMDHENMFWYRQDPGLGLRLIYFSYDVKMKEKGDIPEGYSVSREKKERFSLILESASTNQTSMYLCASSLLGRVGNTIYFGEGSWLTVV.

This chain uses TRBV18 with TRBJ2-1, with 8 bases fitting TRBD1. This CDR3 spans 14 amino acids. Germline values: CDR1 KGHSH, CDR2 LQKENI. Unmatched junction bases numbered 5, after V lost 6 bases and J lost 4 bases. The CDR3 loop reads CASSATGEYNEQFF. The DNA of the CDR3 is TGTGCCAGCTCCGCGACAGGGGAATACAATGAGCAGTTCTTC.